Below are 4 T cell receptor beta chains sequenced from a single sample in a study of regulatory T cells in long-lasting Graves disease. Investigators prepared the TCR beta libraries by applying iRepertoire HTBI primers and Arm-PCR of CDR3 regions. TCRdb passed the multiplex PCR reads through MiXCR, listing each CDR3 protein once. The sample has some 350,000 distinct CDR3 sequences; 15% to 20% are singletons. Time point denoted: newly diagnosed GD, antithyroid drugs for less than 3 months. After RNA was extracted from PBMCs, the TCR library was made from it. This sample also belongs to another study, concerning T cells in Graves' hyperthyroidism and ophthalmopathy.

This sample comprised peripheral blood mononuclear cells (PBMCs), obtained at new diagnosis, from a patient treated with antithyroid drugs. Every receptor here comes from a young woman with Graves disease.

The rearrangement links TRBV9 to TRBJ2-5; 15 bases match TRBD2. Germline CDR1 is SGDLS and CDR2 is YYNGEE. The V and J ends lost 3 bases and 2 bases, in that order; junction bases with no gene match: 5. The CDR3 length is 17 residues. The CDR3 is CASSAGLAGGTQETQYF. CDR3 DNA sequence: TGTGCCAGCAGCGCAGGACTAGCGGGGGGGACACAAGAGACCCAGTACTTC.

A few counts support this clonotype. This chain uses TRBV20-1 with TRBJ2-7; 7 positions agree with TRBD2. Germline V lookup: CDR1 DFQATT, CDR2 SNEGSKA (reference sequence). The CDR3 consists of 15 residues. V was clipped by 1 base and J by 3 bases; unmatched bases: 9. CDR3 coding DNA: TGCAGTGCTAGAGTTACTAGACGGGGGGTCTACGAGCAGTACTTC. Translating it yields CSARVTRRGVYEQYF.

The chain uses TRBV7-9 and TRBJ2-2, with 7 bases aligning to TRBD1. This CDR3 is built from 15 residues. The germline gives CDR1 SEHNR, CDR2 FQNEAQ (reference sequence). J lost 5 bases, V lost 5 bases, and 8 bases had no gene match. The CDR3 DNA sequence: TGTGCCAGCAGCCATGACAGGGTCCCAACCGGGGAGCTGTTTTTT. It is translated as CASSHDRVPTGELFF. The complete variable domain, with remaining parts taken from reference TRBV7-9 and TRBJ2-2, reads DTGVSQNPRHKITKRGQNVTFRCDPISEHNRLYWYRQTLGQGPEFLTYFQNEAQLEKSRLLSDRFSAERPKGSFSTLEIQRTEQGDSAMYLCASSHDRVPTGELFFGEGSRLTVL.

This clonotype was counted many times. The CDR3 is CASSSSQGRANEKLFF. CDR3 nucleotides: TGTGCCAGCAGTTCGTCTCAGGGGCGGGCTAATGAAAAACTGTTTTTT. The genes are TRBV12-3 or TRBV12-4 and TRBJ1-4; TRBD1 is a possible D gene (6 bases). The V end was cut by 4 bases, the J end by 3 bases, with 15 bases between. CDR3 length equals 16 residues.